Reported below is one TCR beta chain. How the authors handled the data: Amplification of reference gene primers provided the estimated nucleated cell counts. Clones were sequenced by immunoSEQ multiplex PCR, and TCRdb holds only the in-frame ones, with some missing. V, J and clone size reflect that table, while D and trimming were determined from the DNA. Among approximately 300,000 clones listed, around 87% were seen once. The CDR3 has 15 residues. Per germline, CDR1 LGHNA and CDR2 YSLEER. V lost 1 base, J lost 0 bases, and 9 bases lay in between. This entry is derived from a study of blood T cell repertoires in COVID-19. Study-wide background: Samples taken during acute and convalescent COVID-19 were collected in the United States, Italy and Spain. From T cells, B-cell-depleted T cells, or PBMCs came the material, which was cDNA or gDNA.

The origin of this receptor is a man aged 50 to 59 with active or convalescent COVID-19. The sequencing sample was made of peripheral blood. The rearrangement joins TRBV4-3 to TRBJ1-2; D not resolved. DNA for the CDR3: TGCGCCAGCAGCCAAGTCGGGATAGCTAACTATGGCTACACCTTC. Protein: CASSQVGIANYGYTF.